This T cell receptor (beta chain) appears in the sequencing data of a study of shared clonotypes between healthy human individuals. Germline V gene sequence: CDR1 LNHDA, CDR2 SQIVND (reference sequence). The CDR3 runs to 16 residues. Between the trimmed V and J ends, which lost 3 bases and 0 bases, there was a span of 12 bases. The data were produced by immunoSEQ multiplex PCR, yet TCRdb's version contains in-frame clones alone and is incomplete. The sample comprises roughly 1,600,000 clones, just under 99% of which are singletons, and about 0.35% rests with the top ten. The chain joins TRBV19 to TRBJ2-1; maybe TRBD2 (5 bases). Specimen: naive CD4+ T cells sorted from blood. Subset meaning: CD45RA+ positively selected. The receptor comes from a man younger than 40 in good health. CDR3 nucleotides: TGTGCCAGTAGTATGTTCTGGGGAGACTCCTACAATGAGCAGTTCTTC. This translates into CASSMFWGDSYNEQFF.